This passage covers 27 T cell receptor beta chains from one sample sequenced in a study of spatial heterogeneity in lung cancer. TCRdb fed the 5' RACE reads into MiXCR, producing one record per CDR3 protein. The sample consists of tens of thousands of distinct CDR3 sequences, over 8.5% of them appearing once. Specified time point: sample taken at primary tumor resection. No cells were sorted before sequencing. The whole RNA sequenced was extracted from tumor, nontumor lung or frozen PBMC. The sequenced sample was PBMCs, obtained at surgery. Receptor source: a male donor with early-stage non-small cell lung cancer.

Ten or more counts support this clonotype. The gene calls are TRBV4-1 and TRBJ2-2; TRBD2 matches 7 bases. This CDR3 comprises 17 residues. The germline V gene encodes CDR1 MGHRA and CDR2 YSYEKL. V lost 0 bases and J lost 0; bases outside the gene matches: 4. The CDR3 DNA is TGCGCCAGCAGCCAAGAATACCTAGCGGCGAACACCGGGGAGCTGTTTTTT. Its translation is CASSQEYLAANTGELFF.

This clonotype was seen repeatedly, ten times or more. The genes are TRBV6-6 and TRBJ1-1; D not resolved. Germline V gene sequence: CDR1 MNHNY, CDR2 SVGAGI (reference sequence). This CDR3 is built from 11 residues. Deletions cut 8 bases from V and 4 bases from J, with 8 bases between. The CDR3 is CASGMATEAFF. CDR3 nucleotide sequence: TGTGCCAGCGGCATGGCCACTGAAGCTTTCTTT.

This clonotype was detected ten times or more. This sequence joins TRBV4-2 and TRBJ2-7, with 8 bases matching TRBD2. The CDR3 is 16 amino acids. The germline CDR1 and CDR2 sequences are LGHNA and YNFKEQ. V gave up 3 bases and J gave up 6 bases; unmatched junction bases: 13. The CDR3 region has the DNA TGTGCCAGCAGCCACTCGGGAGGGGCAGGGCGAAGCGAGCAGTACTTC. It is translated as CASSHSGGAGRSEQYF.

The CDR3 here is CASSPAPSSYNEQFF. CDR3 nucleotides: TGCGCCAGCAGCCCTGCTCCTAGCTCCTACAATGAGCAGTTCTTC. The chain uses TRBV5-1 and TRBJ2-1, with D unclear. The V end lost 4 bases, the J end lost 0 bases, and 11 bases lay between the germline ends. Per the germline V gene, CDR1 is SGHRS and CDR2 is YFSETQ. The CDR3 contains 15 residues.

This clonotype has ten or more counts. J is TRBJ1-5 and V is TRBV7-8; D call uncertain. The V gene's germline CDR1 is SGHVS and CDR2 FQNEAQ. The germline V and J ends were trimmed by 1 base and 0 bases, with 10 bases remaining between them. The CDR3 totals 16 residues. The CDR3 region has the DNA TGTGCCAGCAGCTTAGAAGGAGGATATAGCAATCAGCCCCAGCATTTT. Translation gives CASSLEGGYSNQPQHF.

V gene TRBV20-1 combines with J gene TRBJ2-7, with 8 nucleotides matching TRBD1. V trimming: 4 bases; J trimming: 4 bases; junction bases outside the gene matches: 9. This CDR3 has 14 residues. The germline V gene encodes CDR1 DFQATT and CDR2 SNEGSKA (reference sequence). The CDR3 nucleotides are TGCAGTGCTATCGGACAGGGTGCGGGGTACGAGCAGTACTTC. This gives the protein CSAIGQGAGYEQYF.

This clonotype came up a few times. The chain carries TRBV29-1 and TRBJ2-5; D not resolved. The germline V gene encodes CDR1 SQVTM and CDR2 ANQGSEA. The CDR3 has 11 residues. V shed 8 bases and J shed 1 base, with 8 bases lying between them. The CDR3 DNA reads as TGCAGCTTTCATGTCCAAGAGACCCAGTACTTC. Amino acids: CSFHVQETQYF.

This clonotype has a count of ten or more. The chain employs TRBV20-1 and TRBJ2-1, with D uncertain. There are 13 residues in the CDR3. The V end was cut by 3 bases, the J end by 8 bases, with 14 bases between. The V gene's germline CDR1 is DFQATT and CDR2 SNEGSKA (reference sequence). The CDR3 loop is CSASFRRRDEQFF. In DNA, the CDR3 is TGCAGTGCTAGTTTCCGCCGCCGTGATGAGCAGTTCTTC.

Ten or more counts support this clonotype. The V gene is TRBV18, the J gene TRBJ2-3; TRBD1 or TRBD2 may be the D gene (6 bases each). Trimming shortened V by 0 bases and J by 4 bases, and 14 bases separated the two germline ends. This CDR3 region has 16 residues. Germline V gene lookup returns CDR1 KGHSH and CDR2 LQKENI. CDR3 in DNA: TGTGCCAGCTCACCACCCAGAGGGGGAGGCGCAGATACGCAGTATTTT. It codes for CASSPPRGGGADTQYF.

A remark on this clonotype: At one boundary the junction diverges from the germline segment, which might be a read error. CDR3 sequence (DNA): TGCAGTGCGAGAGGAGCCAGGGACAGACCCTACGAGCAGTACTTC. Protein sequence: CSARGARDRPYEQYF. The chain combines TRBV20-1 with TRBJ2-7, with 7 positions matching TRBD1. CDR3 length: 15 amino acids. The V gene's germline CDR1 is DFQATT and CDR2 SNEGSKA (reference sequence).

This clonotype has at least ten counts. The V and J genes are TRBV23-1 and TRBJ2-2; tentatively, D is TRBD2 (6 bases). TRBV23-1 is annotated as an ORF whose role is uncertain. The CDR3 covers 23 residues. V dropped 3 bases and J dropped 1 base, with 33 bases sitting between them. For the CDR3, the DNA is TGCGCCAGCAGTCAGAGGAGATTCAAGCGTGGGGAGAGGGGACTCGAGAACACCGGGGAGCTGTTTTTT. Protein product: CASSQRRFKRGERGLENTGELFF.

The chain joins TRBV29-1 to TRBJ2-1; 16 bases fit TRBD2. The CDR3 spans 15 residues. Germline V gene sequence: CDR1 SQVTM, CDR2 ANQGSEA. V lost 8 bases and J lost 10; bases outside the gene matches: 11. CDR3 in DNA: TGCAGCACGCCGGGACTAGCGGGGGGGCTCTGGGAGCAGTTCTTC. Translation gives CSTPGLAGGLWEQFF.

This clonotype was detected ten times or more. V and J are TRBV28 and TRBJ2-7; weak D call: TRBD2 (5 bases). V shed 5 bases and J shed 5 bases, with 10 bases lying between them. Germline CDR1 is MDHEN and CDR2 is SYDVKM. This CDR3 is built from 12 residues. The CDR3 DNA reads TGTGCCAGCAGTCCATGGGGAGACGAGCAGTACTTC. Translation: CASSPWGDEQYF.

This clonotype has a handful of counts. The chain employs TRBV5-1 and TRBJ2-1; D is perhaps TRBD1 (5 bases). This CDR3 comprises 16 residues. The V end was cut by 4 bases, the J end by 6 bases, with 20 bases between. Germline V gene lookup returns CDR1 SGHRS and CDR2 YFSETQ. CDR3 amino acids: CASSPDFWTRANEQFF. The CDR3 DNA sequence: TGCGCCAGCAGCCCGGATTTCTGGACAAGGGCCAATGAGCAGTTCTTC.

The chain combines TRBV30 with TRBJ1-6, with 7 bases aligning to TRBD1. The CDR3 runs to 13 residues. Germline V gives CDR1 GTSNPN, CDR2 SVGIG (reference sequence). The ends lost 4 bases at V and 10 bases at J; junction bases unmatched: 7. The CDR3 is CAWNDRVDSPLHF. DNA of the CDR3: TGTGCCTGGAACGACAGGGTGGACTCACCCCTCCACTTT.

The gene calls are TRBV29-1 and TRBJ2-7, with D tentatively TRBD1 or TRBD2 (6 bases each). The CDR3 sequence is 12 residues long. V was clipped by 4 bases and J by 2 bases, with 9 bases between them. Germline V gene sequence: CDR1 SQVTM, CDR2 ANQGSEA. The CDR3 loop is CSVGGAPYEQYF. CDR3 in DNA: TGCAGCGTTGGGGGGGCCCCCTACGAGCAGTACTTC.

The J gene is TRBJ1-1, the V gene TRBV19; no definite D call. Trimming took off 3 bases at V and 1 base at J, with 9 bases between the two ends. Germline V CDR1 and CDR2: LNHDA, SQIVND (reference sequence). This CDR3 region has 14 residues. The CDR3, as DNA: TGTGCCAGTAGTATTCATCTGGGGAACACTGAAGCTTTCTTT. The encoded protein is CASSIHLGNTEAFF.

The chain recombines TRBV5-6 with TRBJ1-1; 10 bases fit TRBD1. The germline V gene has CDR1 SGHDT and CDR2 YYEEEE. This CDR3 comprises 14 residues. V lost 4 bases to trimming and J lost 6 bases; unmatched junction nucleotides: 6. The CDR3: CASSTATGGSEAFF. Written as DNA, the CDR3 is TGTGCCAGCAGCACCGCGACAGGGGGCTCTGAAGCTTTCTTT.

At least ten counts were recorded for this clonotype. V is TRBV18 and J is TRBJ1-3, with D possibly TRBD1 on 5 matching bases. Germline CDR1 is KGHSH and CDR2 is LQKENI. The CDR3 consists of 15 residues. V shed 5 bases and J shed 0 bases, with 11 bases lying between them. CDR3: CASSSTVPSGNTIYF. CDR3 nucleotide sequence: TGTGCCAGCTCATCGACAGTTCCCTCTGGAAACACCATATATTTT.

As DNA, the CDR3 is TGTGCCAGCAGTTCTACAGGGGGCATCGGCGAGCAGTACTTC. Amino acid sequence: CASSSTGGIGEQYF. This chain connects TRBV6-5 to TRBJ2-7; 9 bases map to TRBD1. The V gene end was trimmed by 4 bases and the J gene end by 6 bases; junction bases not matched to a gene: 7. In germline, CDR1 is MNHEY, CDR2 SVGAGI. There are 14 residues in the CDR3.

This clonotype occurred many times. The chain couples TRBV20-1 to TRBJ2-1; 10 bases match TRBD1. CDR3 size: 16 residues. Germline V lookup: CDR1 DFQATT, CDR2 SNEGSKA (reference sequence). V lost 5 bases, J lost 4 bases, and 11 bases stayed unmatched. In nucleotides, the CDR3 is TGCAGTGCTCCCCGTTTTAGGACAGGGGGATACAATGAGCAGTTCTTC. It encodes CSAPRFRTGGYNEQFF.

V gene TRBV10-3 combines with J gene TRBJ2-1; D gene uncertain. The CDR3 consists of 11 residues. Per germline, CDR1 ENHRY and CDR2 SYGVKD. V was clipped by 6 bases and J by 8 bases, with 8 bases between them. The CDR3 reads CAISGRDEQFF. CDR3 DNA sequence: TGTGCCATCAGCGGACGCGATGAGCAGTTCTTC.

This clonotype appeared a few times. The CDR3: CASSLLANYEQYF. DNA of the CDR3: TGTGCCAGCAGTTTACTAGCTAACTACGAGCAGTACTTC. The rearrangement joins TRBV2 to TRBJ2-7, with TRBD2 as a possible D gene (6 bases). V gave up 5 bases and J gave up 3 bases, with 11 bases separating them. The CDR3 spans 13 residues. CDR1 SNHLY and CDR2 FYNNEI come from the germline V gene.

At least ten counts were recorded for this clonotype. The gene calls are TRBV3-1 and TRBJ2-1; 9 bases map to TRBD2. With 4 bases clipped from V and 7 bases from J, the junction kept 11 bases outside the gene matches. The CDR3 extends over 16 amino acids. Looked up from germline, CDR1 is LGHDT and CDR2 is YNNKEL (reference sequence). CDR3: CASSRHPQREANEQFF. CDR3 sequence (DNA): TGTGCCAGCAGCCGCCACCCCCAGCGGGAGGCTAATGAGCAGTTCTTC.

The DNA for the CDR3 is TGCGCCAGCAGCCTGGACCAAGCTGGGGGGACCCAGTACTTC. Amino acid sequence: CASSLDQAGGTQYF. This chain links TRBV5-1 with TRBJ2-5, with D perhaps assigned TRBD1 or TRBD2 (5 bases each). In germline, CDR1 is SGHRS, CDR2 YFSETQ. Trimming took off 4 bases at V and 7 bases at J, with 17 bases between the two ends. This CDR3 has 14 amino acids. The whole variable domain, remainder taken from reference TRBV5-1 and TRBJ2-5, is KAGVTQTPRYLIKTRGQQVTLSCSPISGHRSVSWYQQTPGQGLQFLFEYFSETQRNKGNFPGRFSGRQFSNSRSEMNVSTLELGDSALYLCASSLDQAGGTQYFGPGTRLLVL.

The chain links TRBV12-3 or TRBV12-4 to TRBJ2-2, with 8 bases lining up with TRBD1. With V trimmed by 5 bases and J by 3 bases, 8 bases remained unmatched. The CDR3 totals 16 residues. CDR3 DNA sequence: TGTGCCAGCAGTCCAGGGACAGGACCTTACACCGGGGAGCTGTTTTTT. This gives the protein CASSPGTGPYTGELFF.

DNA for the CDR3: TGCGCCAGCAGCTGGGCTACAGGGTGGACTGAAGCTTTCTTT. Encoded protein: CASSWATGWTEAFF. This sequence joins TRBV5-1 and TRBJ1-1; D may be TRBD1 (6 bases). Germline V CDR1 and CDR2: SGHRS, YFSETQ. Deletions cut 3 bases from V and 5 bases from J, with 14 bases between. The CDR3 covers 14 residues.